The present TCR beta chain was sequenced within a study of technical replicates of blood from several donors. Assay: immunoSEQ multiplex PCR; the TCRdb copy retains only in-frame clones and omits some. Of 60,000 to 90,000 clones listed, almost 98% are singletons. There are 11 residues in the CDR3. Trimming removed 3 bases from V and 8 bases from J, with 7 bases in between. The germline gives CDR1 MNHNS, CDR2 SASEGT. The TCR comes from a human donor in good health. The chain carries TRBV6-1 and TRBJ1-2, with D unclear. Sequencing input: T cells isolated from PBMCs. CDR3 protein: CASSDQHGYTF. The CDR3 coding sequence is TGTGCCAGCAGTGACCAACACGGCTACACCTTC.